This paragraph reports one TCR beta chain. These data are taken from a study of shared clonotypes between healthy human individuals. Per the original methods: Filtering differed since immunoSEQ provided only junctions, with no quality scores. TCRdb's table, derived via immunoSEQ multiplex PCR, lists solely in-frame clones and lacks some. V, J and clone size reflect that table, while D and trimming were determined from the DNA. The table shows 2 million to 2.5 million clones, with approximately 94% occurring only once. The germline CDR1 and CDR2 sequences are MNHNS and SASEGT. Trimming cost V 3 bases and J 5 bases; bases outside gene matches: 3. CDR3 length equals 13 residues.

The TCR sequence derives from a man aged 18 to 30 in good health. Input material: naive CD4+ T cells sorted from blood. The sample's subset: CD45RA+ positively selected. This chain uses TRBV6-1 with TRBJ1-2, with TRBD1 matching over 7 bases. The CDR3 DNA reads TGTGCCAGCAGTGAGACAGGGATATATGGCTACACCTTC. This sequence encodes CASSETGIYGYTF.